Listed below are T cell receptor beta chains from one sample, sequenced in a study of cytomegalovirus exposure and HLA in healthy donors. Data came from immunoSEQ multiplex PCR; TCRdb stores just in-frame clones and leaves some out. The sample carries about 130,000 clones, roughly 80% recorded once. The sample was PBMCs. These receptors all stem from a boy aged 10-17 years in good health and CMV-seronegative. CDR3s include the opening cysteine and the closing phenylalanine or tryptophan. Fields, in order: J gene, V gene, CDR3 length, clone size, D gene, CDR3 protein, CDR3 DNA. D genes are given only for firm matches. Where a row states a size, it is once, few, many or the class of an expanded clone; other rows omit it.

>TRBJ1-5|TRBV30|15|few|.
CAWRRDGQGNQPQHF
TGTGCCTGGAGACGTGACGGGCAGGGAAATCAGCCCCAGCATTTT
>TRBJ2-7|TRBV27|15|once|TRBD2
CASKPLGGGGHEQYF
TGTGCCAGCAAACCCCTCGGGGGGGGTGGCCACGAGCAGTACTTC
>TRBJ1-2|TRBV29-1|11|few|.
CSEGVDYGYTF
TGCAGCGAGGGGGTTGACTATGGCTACACCTTC
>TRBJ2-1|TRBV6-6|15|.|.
CASTLFPQRRHEQFF
TGTGCCAGCACCCTCTTCCCGCAGAGGCGGCATGAGCAGTTCTTC
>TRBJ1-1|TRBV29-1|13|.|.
CSAETGMRTEAFF
TGCAGCGCCGAAACAGGGATGAGGACTGAAGCTTTCTTT
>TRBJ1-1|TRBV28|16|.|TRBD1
CASSPPRTGGKTEAFF
TGTGCCAGCAGCCCCCCAAGGACAGGGGGCAAGACTGAAGCTTTCTTT
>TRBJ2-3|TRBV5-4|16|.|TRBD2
CASSPELAASTDTQYF
TGTGCCAGCAGCCCAGAACTAGCGGCGAGTACAGATACGCAGTATTTT
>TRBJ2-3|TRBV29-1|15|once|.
CSATKGSQGTDTQYF
TGCAGCGCCACTAAGGGGTCGCAGGGCACAGATACGCAGTATTTT
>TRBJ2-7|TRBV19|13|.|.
CASSGQSSYEQYF
TGTGCCAGTAGCGGACAGAGCTCCTACGAGCAGTACTTC
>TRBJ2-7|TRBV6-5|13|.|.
CASLDYSSYEQYF
TGTGCCAGCCTTGATTACAGTTCCTACGAGCAGTACTTC
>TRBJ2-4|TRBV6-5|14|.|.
CASSARGRVNIQYF
TGTGCCAGCAGTGCGAGGGGGAGGGTGAACATTCAGTACTTC
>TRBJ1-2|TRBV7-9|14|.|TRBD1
CASALPDTGEGYTF
TGTGCCAGCGCCCTCCCTGATACAGGGGAGGGCTACACCTTC
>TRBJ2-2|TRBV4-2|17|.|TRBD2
CASSQDTSGRYTGELFF
TGTGCCAGCAGCCAAGATACTAGCGGGAGATATACCGGGGAGCTGTTTTTT
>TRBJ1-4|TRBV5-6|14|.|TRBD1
CASSLEGGDEKLFF
TGTGCCAGCAGCTTGGAAGGGGGCGACGAAAAACTGTTTTTT
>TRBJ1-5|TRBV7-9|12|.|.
CASSFNGQPQHF
TGTGCCAGCAGCTTCAACGGGCAGCCCCAGCATTTT
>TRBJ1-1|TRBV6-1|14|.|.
CASRNTAMNTEAFF
TGTGCCAGCAGGAATACAGCCATGAACACTGAAGCTTTCTTT
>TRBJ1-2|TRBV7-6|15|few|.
CASSPHPGGNYGYTF
TGTGCCAGCAGCCCTCATCCCGGGGGTAACTATGGCTACACCTTC